A selection of T cell receptor beta chains follows, all from one sample in a study of blood T cell repertoires in COVID-19. Using immunoSEQ multiplex PCR, the repertoire was profiled, and TCRdb retains in-frame clones only, with some absent. The table includes roughly 140,000 clones, 88% detected once. Sequenced sample: peripheral blood. The receptor source for this set is a man between 65 and 80 years old with acute or convalescent COVID-19. The CDR3 runs from the conserved cysteine through the conserved F or W. D genes are given only for firm matches. Clone size is shown for a subset of rows, as once, few, many or a class of expanded clone.

j_gene: TRBJ1-1; v_gene: TRBV18; abundance: NA; d_gene: NA; CDR3aa: CASSPNMETEAFF; CDR3nt: TGTGCCAGCTCACCAAATATGGAGACTGAAGCTTTCTTT
j_gene: TRBJ1-4; v_gene: TRBV28; abundance: NA; d_gene: TRBD1; CDR3aa: CASSPGQTNEKLFF; CDR3nt: TGTGCCAGCAGTCCGGGACAGACTAATGAAAAACTGTTTTTT
j_gene: TRBJ2-5; v_gene: TRBV19; abundance: NA; d_gene: NA; CDR3aa: CASTPSDTHQETQYF; CDR3nt: TGTGCCAGTACCCCCTCGGACACACACCAAGAGACCCAGTACTTC
j_gene: TRBJ1-4; v_gene: TRBV5-6; abundance: NA; d_gene: NA; CDR3aa: CASSRSFNEKLFF; CDR3nt: TGTGCCAGCAGCAGAAGCTTTAATGAAAAACTGTTTTTT
j_gene: TRBJ1-5; v_gene: TRBV27; abundance: NA; d_gene: NA; CDR3aa: CASSLHENQPQHF; CDR3nt: TGTGCCAGCAGTTTGCATGAGAATCAGCCCCAGCATTTT
j_gene: TRBJ2-5; v_gene: TRBV3-1/TRBV3-2; abundance: NA; d_gene: TRBD1; CDR3aa: CASLFVGTEETQYF; CDR3nt: TGTGCCAGCCTTTTCGTCGGGACAGAAGAGACCCAGTACTTC
j_gene: TRBJ2-3; v_gene: TRBV9; abundance: NA; d_gene: NA; CDR3aa: CASSPTGNLDTQYF; CDR3nt: TGTGCCAGCAGCCCCACCGGGAATTTAGATACGCAGTATTTT
j_gene: TRBJ1-3; v_gene: TRBV5-1; abundance: NA; d_gene: TRBD1; CDR3aa: CASSLLGQGPSGNTIYF; CDR3nt: TGCGCCAGCAGCTTGTTAGGACAGGGGCCATCTGGAAACACCATATATTTT
j_gene: TRBJ2-7; v_gene: TRBV5-1; abundance: NA; d_gene: NA; CDR3aa: CASSLGAGVDYEQYF; CDR3nt: TGCGCCAGCAGCTTGGGGGCAGGGGTAGATTACGAGCAGTACTTC
j_gene: TRBJ1-4; v_gene: TRBV19; abundance: NA; d_gene: NA; CDR3aa: CASSIAQGGEKLFF; CDR3nt: TGTGCCAGTAGTATTGCTCAGGGAGGCGAAAAACTGTTTTTT
j_gene: TRBJ1-1; v_gene: TRBV18; abundance: once; d_gene: NA; CDR3aa: CASSPTENTEAFF; CDR3nt: TGTGCCAGCTCGCCGACTGAGAACACTGAAGCTTTCTTT
j_gene: TRBJ2-1; v_gene: TRBV6-5; abundance: NA; d_gene: TRBD2; CDR3aa: CASSYSWASGNDEQFF; CDR3nt: TGTGCCAGCAGTTACTCGTGGGCTAGCGGGAACGATGAGCAGTTCTTC
j_gene: TRBJ2-1; v_gene: TRBV10-1; abundance: NA; d_gene: TRBD2; CDR3aa: CASSEPSGSSYNEQFF; CDR3nt: TGCGCCAGCAGTGAGCCCAGCGGGAGCTCCTACAATGAGCAGTTCTTC
j_gene: TRBJ2-2; v_gene: TRBV2; abundance: NA; d_gene: TRBD1; CDR3aa: CASSGDRTYTGELFF; CDR3nt: TGTGCCAGCAGTGGGGACAGGACTTACACCGGGGAGCTGTTTTTT
j_gene: TRBJ1-4; v_gene: TRBV11-2; abundance: once; d_gene: NA; CDR3aa: CASSLGGFSGNEKLFF; CDR3nt: TGTGCCAGCAGCTTAGGGGGCTTCAGTGGTAATGAAAAACTGTTTTTT
j_gene: TRBJ2-1; v_gene: TRBV7-9; abundance: NA; d_gene: TRBD2; CDR3aa: CASSLPSGGPVGYEQFF; CDR3nt: TGTGCCAGCAGCTTGCCTAGCGGGGGCCCCGTTGGGTATGAGCAGTTCTTC
j_gene: TRBJ1-1; v_gene: TRBV27; abundance: NA; d_gene: NA; CDR3aa: CASSSGVGGGSTEAFF; CDR3nt: TGTGCCAGCAGTTCGGGGGTTGGTGGGGGGTCCACTGAAGCTTTCTTT
j_gene: TRBJ1-2; v_gene: TRBV28; abundance: NA; d_gene: NA; CDR3aa: CASSLWDSSGYTF; CDR3nt: TGTGCCAGCAGTTTATGGGACAGCAGTGGCTACACCTTC
j_gene: TRBJ2-2; v_gene: TRBV5-1; abundance: once; d_gene: TRBD1; CDR3aa: CASSPGQGGNTGELFF; CDR3nt: TGCGCCAGCAGCCCCGGACAGGGGGGAAACACCGGGGAGCTGTTTTTT
j_gene: TRBJ2-7; v_gene: TRBV28; abundance: NA; d_gene: NA; CDR3aa: CASRWTKILYEQYF; CDR3nt: TGTGCCAGCAGGTGGACTAAAATCTTGTACGAGCAGTACTTC
j_gene: TRBJ2-7; v_gene: TRBV12-3/TRBV12-4; abundance: NA; d_gene: NA; CDR3aa: CASSFRGSYEQYF; CDR3nt: TGTGCCAGCAGTTTCAGGGGCTCCTACGAGCAGTACTTC
j_gene: TRBJ2-3; v_gene: TRBV7-2; abundance: NA; d_gene: NA; CDR3aa: CASSIYTDTQYF; CDR3nt: TGTGCCAGCAGCATCTATACAGATACGCAGTATTTT
j_gene: TRBJ2-3; v_gene: TRBV5-1; abundance: NA; d_gene: TRBD2; CDR3aa: CASSLGLAGSDTQYF; CDR3nt: TGCGCCAGCAGCTTGGGTCTAGCGGGATCGGATACGCAGTATTTT
j_gene: TRBJ1-4; v_gene: TRBV27; abundance: NA; d_gene: NA; CDR3aa: CASSLGGAEKLFF; CDR3nt: TGTGCCAGCAGTTTAGGTGGAGCAGAAAAACTGTTTTTT
j_gene: TRBJ1-2; v_gene: TRBV18; abundance: NA; d_gene: TRBD1; CDR3aa: CASSRQGRPGYGYTF; CDR3nt: TGTGCCAGCTCACGACAGGGACGGCCTGGGTATGGCTACACCTTC
j_gene: TRBJ1-6; v_gene: TRBV6-4; abundance: NA; d_gene: NA; CDR3aa: CASSDSTNRRNSPLHF; CDR3nt: TGTGCCAGCAGTGACTCAACGAACAGACGGAATTCACCCCTCCACTTT
j_gene: TRBJ1-4; v_gene: TRBV19; abundance: NA; d_gene: NA; CDR3aa: CASSIPTRGQFNEKLFF; CDR3nt: TGTGCCAGTAGTATACCCACCCGCGGACAGTTTAATGAAAAACTGTTTTTT
j_gene: TRBJ2-3; v_gene: TRBV5-1; abundance: NA; d_gene: NA; CDR3aa: CASSLDRFGTQYF; CDR3nt: TGCGCCAGCAGCCTGGACCGCTTCGGGACGCAGTATTTT
j_gene: TRBJ2-7; v_gene: TRBV7-9; abundance: NA; d_gene: TRBD2; CDR3aa: CASSLVRGSGSGSYEQYF; CDR3nt: TGTGCCAGCAGCTTAGTAAGGGGTAGCGGGAGTGGATCCTACGAGCAGTACTTC
j_gene: TRBJ1-2; v_gene: TRBV18; abundance: NA; d_gene: NA; CDR3aa: CASSPAGRFYGYTF; CDR3nt: TGTGCCAGCTCACCAGCAGGCCGCTTTTACGGCTACACCTTC
j_gene: TRBJ2-3; v_gene: TRBV27; abundance: NA; d_gene: NA; CDR3aa: CASSLPQDTQYF; CDR3nt: TGTGCCAGCAGTTTACCACAAGATACGCAGTATTTT
j_gene: TRBJ1-3; v_gene: TRBV7-7; abundance: NA; d_gene: NA; CDR3aa: CASSSRGGPGNTIYF; CDR3nt: TGTGCCAGCAGCTCTCGCGGGGGCCCCGGAAACACCATATATTTT
j_gene: TRBJ1-6; v_gene: TRBV6-4; abundance: NA; d_gene: NA; CDR3aa: CASSVDRINSPLHF; CDR3nt: TGTGCCAGCAGTGTCGACAGGATTAATTCACCCCTCCACTTT
j_gene: TRBJ1-4; v_gene: TRBV12-2; abundance: NA; d_gene: NA; CDR3aa: CASRQRRTGEGANEKLFF; CDR3nt: TGTGCAAGTCGTCAAAGAAGGACAGGGGAGGGAGCTAATGAAAAACTGTTTTTT
j_gene: TRBJ1-4; v_gene: TRBV11-1; abundance: NA; d_gene: NA; CDR3aa: CASMEQQNEKLFF; CDR3nt: TGTGCCAGCATGGAACAGCAGAATGAAAAACTGTTTTTT
j_gene: TRBJ1-3; v_gene: TRBV29-1; abundance: NA; d_gene: TRBD1; CDR3aa: CSVEGTGDSGNTIYF; CDR3nt: TGCAGCGTGGAAGGGACAGGGGACTCTGGAAACACCATATATTTT
j_gene: TRBJ2-1; v_gene: TRBV7-2; abundance: NA; d_gene: NA; CDR3aa: CASSLQRSSYNEQFF; CDR3nt: TGTGCCAGCAGCTTACAGAGGAGCTCCTACAATGAGCAGTTCTTC
j_gene: TRBJ1-2; v_gene: TRBV27; abundance: NA; d_gene: TRBD1; CDR3aa: CASSFGQGAHYGYTF; CDR3nt: TGTGCCAGCAGTTTCGGCCAGGGGGCCCACTATGGCTACACCTTC
j_gene: TRBJ2-1; v_gene: TRBV5-1; abundance: NA; d_gene: TRBD2; CDR3aa: CASSDLAGAGDEQFF; CDR3nt: TGCGCCAGCAGTGATCTAGCGGGAGCAGGGGATGAGCAGTTCTTC
j_gene: TRBJ2-7; v_gene: TRBV7-9; abundance: NA; d_gene: TRBD1; CDR3aa: CASSSWTGNNYEQYF; CDR3nt: TGTGCCAGCAGCTCGTGGACAGGGAACAACTACGAGCAGTACTTC
j_gene: TRBJ2-7; v_gene: TRBV6-2/TRBV6-3; abundance: NA; d_gene: TRBD1; CDR3aa: CASSLDRGYEQYF; CDR3nt: TGTGCCAGCAGTTTGGACAGGGGGTACGAGCAGTACTTC
j_gene: TRBJ2-7; v_gene: TRBV19; abundance: NA; d_gene: TRBD1; CDR3aa: CASSKRDRVHEQYF; CDR3nt: TGTGCCAGTAGCAAACGGGACAGGGTCCACGAGCAGTACTTC
j_gene: TRBJ1-1; v_gene: TRBV11-2; abundance: NA; d_gene: TRBD1; CDR3aa: CASSFSRGRGDTEAFF; CDR3nt: TGTGCCAGCAGCTTTAGCAGGGGGCGGGGAGACACTGAAGCTTTCTTT
j_gene: TRBJ2-3; v_gene: TRBV10-3; abundance: NA; d_gene: NA; CDR3aa: CAISDPQGSGRTDTQYF; CDR3nt: TGTGCCATCAGTGACCCGCAGGGTTCAGGGCGCACAGATACGCAGTATTTT
j_gene: TRBJ2-7; v_gene: TRBV5-4; abundance: once; d_gene: TRBD1; CDR3aa: CASRRTGAGSYEQYF; CDR3nt: TGTGCCAGCAGACGGACAGGGGCCGGATCCTACGAGCAGTACTTC
j_gene: TRBJ1-2; v_gene: TRBV11-2; abundance: once; d_gene: TRBD1; CDR3aa: CASSTGQGSGYGYTF; CDR3nt: TGTGCCAGCAGCACGGGACAGGGGTCAGGCTATGGCTACACCTTC
j_gene: TRBJ1-6; v_gene: TRBV9; abundance: NA; d_gene: NA; CDR3aa: CASSARQAPRDSPLHF; CDR3nt: TGTGCCAGCAGCGCCCGACAGGCGCCGAGGGATTCACCCCTCCACTTT
j_gene: TRBJ2-3; v_gene: TRBV24-1; abundance: NA; d_gene: TRBD2; CDR3aa: CATEVSGSTDTQYF; CDR3nt: TGTGCCACCGAGGTTAGCGGGAGCACAGATACGCAGTATTTT
j_gene: TRBJ1-2; v_gene: TRBV7-8; abundance: NA; d_gene: TRBD1; CDR3aa: CASSGRQGGPPYGYTF; CDR3nt: TGTGCCAGCAGCGGAAGACAGGGAGGCCCCCCCTATGGCTACACCTTC
j_gene: TRBJ1-1; v_gene: TRBV18; abundance: NA; d_gene: NA; CDR3aa: CASSQTENTEAFF; CDR3nt: TGTGCCAGCTCACAGACAGAGAACACTGAAGCTTTCTTT
j_gene: TRBJ1-1; v_gene: TRBV10-1; abundance: once; d_gene: NA; CDR3aa: CASSESGAGTEAFF; CDR3nt: TGCGCCAGCAGTGAGTCGGGGGCCGGCACTGAAGCTTTCTTT
j_gene: TRBJ1-4; v_gene: TRBV6-6; abundance: NA; d_gene: NA; CDR3aa: CASSQTGMQSYNEKLFF; CDR3nt: TGTGCCAGCAGTCAGACCGGGATGCAGAGCTATAATGAAAAACTGTTTTTT
j_gene: TRBJ1-2; v_gene: TRBV18; abundance: NA; d_gene: TRBD1; CDR3aa: CASSPQLGQTYGYTF; CDR3nt: TGTGCCAGCTCACCCCAATTGGGACAGACCTATGGCTACACCTTC
j_gene: TRBJ1-2; v_gene: TRBV27; abundance: NA; d_gene: TRBD1; CDR3aa: CASSPLGQGLGGYTF; CDR3nt: TGTGCCAGCAGTCCCCTGGGACAGGGATTGGGGGGCTACACCTTC
j_gene: TRBJ1-2; v_gene: TRBV7-8; abundance: few; d_gene: TRBD1; CDR3aa: CASSLASGGGYTF; CDR3nt: TGTGCCAGCAGCTTAGCCTCAGGGGGCGGCTACACCTTC